These T cell receptor beta chains were read from a single sample in a study of shared clonotypes between healthy human individuals. TCRdb keeps only in-frame clones here, not all; method: immunoSEQ multiplex PCR. Of 2 million to 2.5 million clones in the sample, about 93% were seen once. The sequencing sample was made of naive CD8+ T cells from PBMCs. The receptors come from a man younger than 35 in good health. Some clones in this sample may be carry-over from other donors' samples. The CDR3 runs from the conserved cysteine through the conserved F or W. Each record gives: J gene, D gene, clone size, V gene, CDR3 DNA, CDR3 protein. The D gene is left open where the match is weak. Clone size is not always given. Where it is, it says once, few, many or a class for expanded clones.

J: TRBJ2-1; D: -; size: -; V: TRBV15; DNA: TGTGCCACCAGCAGTGCAAACAATGAGCAGTTCTTC; CDR3: CATSSANNEQFF
J: TRBJ2-5; D: -; size: -; V: TRBV28; DNA: TGTGCCAGCAAACCCCCGCAGGGCCAAGAGACCCAGTACTTC; CDR3: CASKPPQGQETQYF
J: TRBJ2-5; D: TRBD2; size: -; V: TRBV7-8; DNA: TGTGCCAGCAGCTCAGGACTAGCGGGAAGTCCTCAAGAGACCCAGTACTTC; CDR3: CASSSGLAGSPQETQYF
J: TRBJ2-4; D: -; size: -; V: TRBV10-1; DNA: TGCGCCAGCCCCGGCCGGGGGGCCAAAAACATTCAGTACTTC; CDR3: CASPGRGAKNIQYF
J: TRBJ1-1; D: TRBD1; size: once; V: TRBV9; DNA: TGTGCCAGCAGCGCCCGATCCGGGACAGCCTTGAACACTGAAGCTTTCTTT; CDR3: CASSARSGTALNTEAFF
J: TRBJ2-7; D: -; size: -; V: TRBV14; DNA: TGTGCCAGCAGGGGTCTGGGGGGATACGAGCAGTACTTC; CDR3: CASRGLGGYEQYF
J: TRBJ1-2; D: TRBD1; size: -; V: TRBV29-1; DNA: TGCAGCGTTGAGACAGGGGGCCTTTATGGCTACACCTTC; CDR3: CSVETGGLYGYTF
J: TRBJ2-3; D: -; size: -; V: TRBV27; DNA: TGTGCCAGCAGTTTATCGGGGGACCATCCCGCAGATACGCAGTATTTT; CDR3: CASSLSGDHPADTQYF
J: TRBJ2-7; D: TRBD1; size: -; V: TRBV4-1; DNA: TGCGCCAGCAGCCAAGCACAAACGGGACAGGGGAACGAGCAGTACTTC; CDR3: CASSQAQTGQGNEQYF
J: TRBJ2-7; D: -; size: once; V: TRBV6-5; DNA: TGTGCCAGCACCCCCCAGGGGTTCTCCGCCTACGAGCAGTACTTC; CDR3: CASTPQGFSAYEQYF
J: TRBJ2-7; D: -; size: few; V: TRBV5-4; DNA: TGTGCCAGCAGCTTGAGGGCAGGGGGGTACGAGCAGTACTTC; CDR3: CASSLRAGGYEQYF
J: TRBJ2-5; D: -; size: -; V: TRBV4-2; DNA: TGTGCCAGCAGCCAAGAAAGGACCCGAGCAGGGACCCAGTACTTC; CDR3: CASSQERTRAGTQYF
J: TRBJ2-1; D: -; size: -; V: TRBV5-1; DNA: TGCGCCAGCAGCTTGCGGGTCATTGGGTACAATGAGCAGTTCTTC; CDR3: CASSLRVIGYNEQFF
J: TRBJ1-2; D: TRBD1; size: -; V: TRBV4-3; DNA: TGCGCCAGCAGCTCATCTAACAGGGGGGGCTATGGCTACACCTTC; CDR3: CASSSSNRGGYGYTF
J: TRBJ2-1; D: TRBD2; size: -; V: TRBV27; DNA: TGTGCCAGCAGGCCGAGACTAGCGGGCCCCTACAATGAGCAGTTCTTC; CDR3: CASRPRLAGPYNEQFF
J: TRBJ2-7; D: TRBD1; size: -; V: TRBV27; DNA: TGTGCCAGCAGTTTCAGGACAGGGGGCCACTACGAGCAGTACTTC; CDR3: CASSFRTGGHYEQYF
J: TRBJ2-3; D: TRBD2; size: once; V: TRBV27; DNA: TGTGCCAGCAGTTTTAGCGGGATTTTAGATACGCAGTATTTT; CDR3: CASSFSGILDTQYF
J: TRBJ2-5; D: -; size: -; V: TRBV7-9; DNA: TGTGCCAGCAGCTCTAACAGGAATCTCGAGACCCAGTACTTC; CDR3: CASSSNRNLETQYF
J: TRBJ1-4; D: -; size: -; V: TRBV28; DNA: TGTGCCAGCTCGAGGGGGATTGCACTGTTTTTT; CDR3: CASSRGIALFF
J: TRBJ2-1; D: TRBD1; size: -; V: TRBV10-3; DNA: TGTGCCATCAGTGAAGCGACAGGGGGCTTATACAATGAGCAGTTCTTC; CDR3: CAISEATGGLYNEQFF
J: TRBJ2-7; D: -; size: -; V: TRBV28; DNA: TGTGCCAGCAGTCAACCAGGTTTCTCCTACGAGCAGTACTTC; CDR3: CASSQPGFSYEQYF
J: TRBJ1-3; D: -; size: -; V: TRBV7-8; DNA: TGTGCCAGCAGCCCCCGGACCAGGGCTGGTGGAAACACCATATATTTT; CDR3: CASSPRTRAGGNTIYF
J: TRBJ2-7; D: TRBD2; size: -; V: TRBV25-1; DNA: TGTGCCAGCCCCCTAGCGGGAGGGCCTGTCGAGCAGTACTTC; CDR3: CASPLAGGPVEQYF
J: TRBJ1-5; D: -; size: -; V: TRBV27; DNA: TGTGCCAGCAGCCTCGGGGGCTGGGGGGCCCAGCATTTT; CDR3: CASSLGGWGAQHF
J: TRBJ2-7; D: -; size: -; V: TRBV5-6; DNA: TGTGCCAGCAGCCGGGGGATCTCCTACGAGCAGTACTTC; CDR3: CASSRGISYEQYF
J: TRBJ2-1; D: TRBD1; size: -; V: TRBV15; DNA: TGTGCCACCTCGGGAGCGCTACAGGGGGATGAGCAGTTCTTC; CDR3: CATSGALQGDEQFF
J: TRBJ2-7; D: TRBD2; size: -; V: TRBV9; DNA: TGTGCCAGCAGCGGGGGGGACTACTCCTACGAGCAGTACTTC; CDR3: CASSGGDYSYEQYF
J: TRBJ1-4; D: TRBD1; size: once; V: TRBV2; DNA: TGTGCCAGCAGGGACAGGGCCGATAATGAAAAACTGTTTTTT; CDR3: CASRDRADNEKLFF
J: TRBJ1-1; D: -; size: -; V: TRBV11-2; DNA: TGTGCCAGCAGCTTAGATCCTGCTTCAGCAAGCTATGAAGCTTTCTTT; CDR3: CASSLDPASASYEAFF
J: TRBJ2-2; D: TRBD2; size: -; V: TRBV5-6; DNA: TGTGCCAGCAGCTTATACCCTTATAGCGGGAGTGACGCCGGGGAGCTGTTTTTT; CDR3: CASSLYPYSGSDAGELFF
J: TRBJ2-7; D: -; size: -; V: TRBV2; DNA: TGTGCCACTGCGCACGGGACGGACTACGAGCAGTACTTC; CDR3: CATAHGTDYEQYF
J: TRBJ2-1; D: -; size: -; V: TRBV5-1; DNA: TGCGCCAGCAGCTCCGGACGGGACACTGAGCAGTTCTTC; CDR3: CASSSGRDTEQFF
J: TRBJ2-7; D: -; size: -; V: TRBV29-1; DNA: TGCAGCGTGCGGACTGGGCAAACTTACTACGAGCAGTACTTC; CDR3: CSVRTGQTYYEQYF
J: TRBJ2-7; D: -; size: -; V: TRBV5-1; DNA: TGCGCCAGCAGCTTGGAGGGGCAAGGGCCCTACGAGCAGTACTTC; CDR3: CASSLEGQGPYEQYF
J: TRBJ2-5; D: TRBD1; size: once; V: TRBV5-8; DNA: TGTGCCAGCAGCTTGGGCAGGGGGCGCCTCCAAGAGACCCAGTACTTC; CDR3: CASSLGRGRLQETQYF
J: TRBJ1-1; D: -; size: -; V: TRBV4-1; DNA: TGCGCCAGCAGTCACAGCTTTTACACTGAAGCTTTCTTT; CDR3: CASSHSFYTEAFF
J: TRBJ1-5; D: -; size: -; V: TRBV2; DNA: TGTGCCAGCAGTGCCAGGACGGTACGCGGCCAGCCCCAGCATTTT; CDR3: CASSARTVRGQPQHF
J: TRBJ2-7; D: -; size: -; V: TRBV27; DNA: TGTGCCAGCACCCCATCGGCCGGGGAAAGTTTCCACGAGCAGTACTTC; CDR3: CASTPSAGESFHEQYF
J: TRBJ1-1; D: -; size: once; V: TRBV27; DNA: TGTGCCAGCAGTTTGGGGGGAAGCACTGAAGCTTTCTTT; CDR3: CASSLGGSTEAFF
J: TRBJ1-2; D: -; size: -; V: TRBV6-1; DNA: TGTGCCAGCAGTGAAATTGGTGGCAGGGAGGACACCTTC; CDR3: CASSEIGGREDTF
J: TRBJ2-7; D: TRBD2; size: -; V: TRBV6-5; DNA: TGTGCCAGCAGTTACTTTTCTAGCGGAGCTTACGAGCAGTACTTC; CDR3: CASSYFSSGAYEQYF
J: TRBJ1-4; D: TRBD1; size: -; V: TRBV10-1; DNA: TGCGCCAGCAGACGCGGACAGGCGGCCCTAAGGGAAAAACTGTTTTTT; CDR3: CASRRGQAALREKLFF
J: TRBJ1-1; D: -; size: -; V: TRBV7-9; DNA: TGTGCCAGCACCCTACGTACAGAGAACACTGAAGCTTTCTTT; CDR3: CASTLRTENTEAFF
J: TRBJ1-2; D: -; size: -; V: TRBV5-5; DNA: TGTGCCAGCAGCTTGGCCCCCCAGGGCCCGGGTGGCTACACCTTC; CDR3: CASSLAPQGPGGYTF
J: TRBJ2-2; D: TRBD1; size: -; V: TRBV19; DNA: TGTGCCAGACTAACAGGGGGCGCCGCGGCGAACACCGGGGAGCTGTTTTTT; CDR3: CARLTGGAAANTGELFF
J: TRBJ2-7; D: -; size: -; V: TRBV28; DNA: TGTGCCAGCAGCCAAATGACCTACGAGCAGTACTTC; CDR3: CASSQMTYEQYF
J: TRBJ2-4; D: TRBD2; size: -; V: TRBV7-9; DNA: TGTGCCAGCAGCTTAGCAGGTAGCGGGGATCCTAGCCACGAAAACATTCAGTACTTC; CDR3: CASSLAGSGDPSHENIQYF
J: TRBJ2-7; D: TRBD2; size: once; V: TRBV6-1; DNA: TGTGCCAGCAGTACTAGCGGGAGGTCCTACGAGCAGTACTTC; CDR3: CASSTSGRSYEQYF
J: TRBJ1-2; D: -; size: -; V: TRBV7-2; DNA: TGTGCCAGCAGTCGTAGAGGGGATGGCTACACCTTC; CDR3: CASSRRGDGYTF
J: TRBJ2-3; D: -; size: -; V: TRBV7-3; DNA: TGTGCCAGCAGCTTAAAAGGCGGGGTGACAGATACGCAGTATTTT; CDR3: CASSLKGGVTDTQYF
J: TRBJ1-2; D: -; size: few; V: TRBV2; DNA: TGTGCCAGCAGTGTAACTTCTCCCCCGGACTATGGCTACACCTTC; CDR3: CASSVTSPPDYGYTF
J: TRBJ2-1; D: -; size: -; V: TRBV14; DNA: TGTGCCAGCAGCCAAACCCTCAGGGATGAGCAGTTCTTC; CDR3: CASSQTLRDEQFF
J: TRBJ2-1; D: -; size: -; V: TRBV7-8; DNA: TGTGCCAGCAGCCGCGGTCGGGCGACGGGTAGAAGTGAGCAGTTCTTC; CDR3: CASSRGRATGRSEQFF
J: TRBJ2-7; D: TRBD1; size: -; V: TRBV30; DNA: TGTGCCGGTGAGGACAGGGCCTCCTACGAGCAGTACTTC; CDR3: CAGEDRASYEQYF
J: TRBJ1-2; D: TRBD1; size: -; V: TRBV15; DNA: TGTGCCACCAGCAGAGCCCCGGGACAGCTCTATGGCTACACCTTC; CDR3: CATSRAPGQLYGYTF
J: TRBJ2-7; D: -; size: -; V: TRBV7-9; DNA: TGTGCCAGCAGCACGTTGGCCCCGCGGACAGAGGAATTACCCTACGAGCAGTACTTC; CDR3: CASSTLAPRTEELPYEQYF
J: TRBJ2-7; D: TRBD2; size: -; V: TRBV7-3; DNA: TGTGCCAGCAGCTTAATGGCTAGCGGGTACTACGAGCAGTACTTC; CDR3: CASSLMASGYYEQYF
J: TRBJ1-1; D: -; size: -; V: TRBV6-6; DNA: TGTGCCAGCAGTTACGGCGGATACACTGAAGCTTTCTTT; CDR3: CASSYGGYTEAFF
J: TRBJ1-5; D: -; size: -; V: TRBV19; DNA: TGTGCCAGTAGTCCTGTTTACAGGGATGTCGGAGTTCAGCCCCAGCATTTT; CDR3: CASSPVYRDVGVQPQHF